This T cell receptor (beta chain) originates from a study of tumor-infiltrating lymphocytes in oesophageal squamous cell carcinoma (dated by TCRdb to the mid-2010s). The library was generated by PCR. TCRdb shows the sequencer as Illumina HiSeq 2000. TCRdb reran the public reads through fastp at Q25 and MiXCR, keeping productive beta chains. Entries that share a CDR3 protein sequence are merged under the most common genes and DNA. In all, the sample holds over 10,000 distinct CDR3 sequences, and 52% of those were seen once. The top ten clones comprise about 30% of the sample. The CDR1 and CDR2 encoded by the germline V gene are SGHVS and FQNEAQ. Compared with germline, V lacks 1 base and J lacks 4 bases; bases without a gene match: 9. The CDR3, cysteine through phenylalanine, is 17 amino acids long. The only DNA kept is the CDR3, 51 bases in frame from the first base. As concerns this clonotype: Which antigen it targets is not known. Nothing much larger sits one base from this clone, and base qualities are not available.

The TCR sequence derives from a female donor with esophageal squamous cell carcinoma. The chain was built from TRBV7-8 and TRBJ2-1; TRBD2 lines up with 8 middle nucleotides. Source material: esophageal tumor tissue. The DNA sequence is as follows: TGTGCCAGCAGCTTAGTGGTCGCGGGAGGTGGGTACAATGAGCAGTTCTTC. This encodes CASSLVVAGGGYNEQFF. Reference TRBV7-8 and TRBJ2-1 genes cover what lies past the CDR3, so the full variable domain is GAGVSQSPRYKVAKRGQDVALRCDPISGHVSLFWYQQALGQGPEFLTYFQNEAQLDKSGLPSDRFFAERPEGSVSTLKIQRTQQEDSAVYLCASSLVVAGGGYNEQFFGPGTRLTVL.